The 10 T cell receptor beta chains presented below share a single source sample, sequenced in a study of T cells in Graves' hyperthyroidism and ophthalmopathy. RNA transcripts served as the template for amplifying TCR beta CDR3 regions. The TCR CDR3 first-round RT-PCR relied on the HTBI primer set. TCRdb processed the multiplex PCR reads anew with MiXCR; each CDR3 protein has one entry. The sample lists fewer than 650,000 distinct CDR3 sequences, approximately 15% occurring once. Sequencing was done on a sample of blood. The receptors originated from a woman under 40 with Graves' hyperthyroidism that later progressed to Graves' ophthalmopathy.

The gene calls are TRBV18 and TRBJ1-5; 9 bases match TRBD1. The CDR3 runs to 16 residues. Germline V gives CDR1 KGHSH, CDR2 LQKENI. V lost 3 bases to trimming and J lost 1 base; unmatched junction nucleotides: 4. The CDR3 DNA follows: TGTGCCAGCTCACCGCGGGACAGGGTCAGCAATCAGCCCCAGCATTTT. Protein sequence: CASSPRDRVSNQPQHF.

There are a few counts of this clonotype. This chain links TRBV27 with TRBJ2-1; 9 bases line up with TRBD2. The V segment lost 1 base and the J segment 2 bases; nucleotides outside the gene matches: 6. The CDR3 has 17 amino acids. Germline loops: CDR1 MNHEY, CDR2 SMNVEV (reference sequence). CDR3 amino acids: CASSLYPAGGTYNEQFF. DNA for the CDR3: TGTGCCAGCAGTTTATATCCAGCGGGAGGAACCTACAATGAGCAGTTCTTC.

This clonotype was detected many times. The CDR3 nucleotides read TGTGCCAGCACCAACCCGGGACAGTGGGCCTACGAGCAGTACTTC. Amino acids: CASTNPGQWAYEQYF. This chain uses TRBV12-3 or TRBV12-4 with TRBJ2-7, with TRBD1 identical over 7 bases. This CDR3 has 15 amino acids. V lost 7 bases and J lost 2; bases outside the gene matches: 11.

In the case of this clonotype: A junction end diverges from the germline sequence, so it may reflect a read error. The CDR3 nucleotides read TGTGCCAGCACCTTACAAGGGGCAGGCTCCTACAATGAGCAGTTCTTC. This translates into CASTLQGAGSYNEQFF. The gene calls are TRBV7-9 and TRBJ2-1; possible D gene TRBD1, 5 bases. Per germline, CDR1 SEHNR and CDR2 FQNEAQ (reference sequence). CDR3 size: 16 residues.

This rearrangement joins TRBV12-3 or TRBV12-4 to TRBJ1-2, with D unresolved. The CDR3 contains 13 residues. With 5 bases removed from V and 8 bases from J, the gap between germline ends came to 15 bases. CDR3 sequence (DNA): TGTGCCAGCAGTGATTGGGAAATCGAAGGCTACACCTTC. It is translated as CASSDWEIEGYTF.

This clonotype came up a few times. This sequence joins TRBV7-3 and TRBJ1-1, with a weak D call TRBD1 (6 bases). The CDR3 covers 14 residues. Trimming took off 3 bases at V and 3 bases at J, with 11 bases between the two ends. In germline, CDR1 is SGHTA, CDR2 FQGTGA. CDR3 coding DNA: TGTGCCAGCAGCTTTGGGGGCGCCCACACTGAAGCTTTCTTT. Translating it yields CASSFGGAHTEAFF.

This clonotype was seen many times. V is TRBV29-1 and J is TRBJ1-4, with TRBD1 as a possible D gene (5 bases). The CDR3 runs 12 residues. Germline CDR1 is SQVTM and CDR2 is ANQGSEA. V was pared by 4 bases and J by 8 bases, with 11 bases between. The CDR3 bases are TGCAGCGTTGGGGGCCTGGGGGAAAAACTGTTTTTT. Translated, it gives CSVGGLGEKLFF.

The sample holds a few counts of this clonotype. The V and J genes are TRBV7-6 and TRBJ2-1, with 9 bases matching TRBD1. The CDR3 extends over 19 amino acids. Per germline, CDR1 SGHVS and CDR2 FNYEAQ. V gave up 6 bases and J gave up 3 bases; unmatched junction bases: 18. CDR3 coding DNA: TGTGCCAGCAGAAATAAAATTGAACGGGACAGGGAGGACTACAATGAGCAGTTCTTC. The encoded protein is CASRNKIERDREDYNEQFF.

This rearrangement joins TRBV13 to TRBJ2-1; tentatively, D is TRBD1 or TRBD2 (7 bases each). The germline V gene encodes CDR1 PRHDT and CDR2 FYEKMQ (reference sequence). The CDR3 contains 15 residues. Trimming pared 2 bases from V and 8 bases from J, leaving 16 bases between. This chain's CDR3 is CASSLWQGEGYEQFF. DNA for the CDR3: TGTGCCAGCAGCTTATGGCAGGGGGAGGGGTATGAGCAGTTCTTC.

The rearrangement uses TRBV3-2 and TRBJ2-7; the table names TRBD1, a call not compared with the DNA. TRBV3-2 is listed as a pseudogene. The CDR3 has 17 residues. The CDR3 region has the DNA TGTGCCAGCGCCGAAATCCCACAGGGAATTACAGTATACGAGCAGTACTTC. It encodes CASAEIPQGITVYEQYF.